The entry below describes one TCR beta chain. Its antigen is undetermined. Between days 9 and 11 of culture, CD4+ T cells were separated out. Two doses of either BNT162b2 or mRNA-1273 were given to each participant. This sample was taken from a study of vaccination effects on CD4 cells after COVID-19. V lost 4 bases and J 0 bases, leaving 9 bases between the germline ends. The CDR3 is 14 amino acids. Germline values: CDR1 LNHDA, CDR2 SQIVND (reference sequence). The data were produced by immunoSEQ multiplex PCR, yet TCRdb's version contains in-frame clones alone and is incomplete. The repertoire consists of nearly 45,000 clones, with over 60% occurring once and the leading ten covering under 10%.

The clonotype originates from a human donor who received a COVID-19 vaccine. Here the sequenced sample was CD4+ T cells from PBMCs cultured without peptide, taken after COVID-19 vaccination. The chain joins TRBV19 to TRBJ2-5, with D tentatively TRBD1 (5 bases). CDR3 residues: CASSTVDNQETQYF. The CDR3 nucleotides are TGTGCCAGTAGTACAGTGGACAACCAAGAGACCCAGTACTTC.